This T cell receptor (beta chain) was identified during a study of shared clonotypes between healthy human individuals. The method was immunoSEQ multiplex PCR; TCRdb's version includes in-frame clones alone and lacks a portion of them. The data show millions of clones, roughly 94% seen once. This clone was recorded once. Donors included only healthy HIV-negative adults lacking recent acute infections or vaccinations. With 0 bases removed from V and 0 bases from J, the gap between germline ends came to 9 bases. Germline-derived CDR1 and CDR2 are MNHEY and SVGAGI. The CDR3 is 16 amino acids. The sample comprised naive CD4+ T cells sorted from blood. Subset given: CD45RA+ positively selected. The chain couples TRBV6-5 to TRBJ1-3; D unresolved. This TCR was sampled from a man aged 18 to 30 in good health. CDR3 in DNA: TGTGCCAGCAGTTACTCGACCCATATCTCTGGAAACACCATATATTTT. Its protein is CASSYSTHISGNTIYF.